Below, 2 T cell receptor beta chains from the same sample are listed, as sequenced in a study of blood T cell repertoires in COVID-19. The method was immunoSEQ multiplex PCR; TCRdb's version includes in-frame clones alone and lacks a portion of them. Here the sample spans about 220,000 clones, approximately 88% being singletons. Source material: PBMCs or T cells enriched from blood (not recorded which). The source of these receptors is a woman aged 40 to 55 with acute COVID-19.

The rearrangement joins TRBV7-2 to TRBJ2-1; tentatively, D is TRBD2 (6 bases). The V gene's germline CDR1 is SGHTA and CDR2 FQGNSA. V was trimmed by 5 bases and J by 1 base, leaving 18 bases between them. This CDR3 has 17 residues. Written as DNA, the CDR3 is TGTGCCAGCAGCCCCCGCGGGGCGGCAACGTCCTACAATGAGCAGTTCTTC. This gives the protein CASSPRGAATSYNEQFF.

V is TRBV27 and J is TRBJ2-3, with TRBD2 matching 9 bases. V dropped 6 bases and J dropped 7; count of bases not matched to a gene: 8. This CDR3 spans 14 amino acids. Per germline, CDR1 MNHEY and CDR2 SMNVEV (reference sequence). In DNA form, the CDR3 reads TGTGCCAGCAGACTTAGCGGGAGTAGAAATACGCAGTATTTT. Translation: CASRLSGSRNTQYF.